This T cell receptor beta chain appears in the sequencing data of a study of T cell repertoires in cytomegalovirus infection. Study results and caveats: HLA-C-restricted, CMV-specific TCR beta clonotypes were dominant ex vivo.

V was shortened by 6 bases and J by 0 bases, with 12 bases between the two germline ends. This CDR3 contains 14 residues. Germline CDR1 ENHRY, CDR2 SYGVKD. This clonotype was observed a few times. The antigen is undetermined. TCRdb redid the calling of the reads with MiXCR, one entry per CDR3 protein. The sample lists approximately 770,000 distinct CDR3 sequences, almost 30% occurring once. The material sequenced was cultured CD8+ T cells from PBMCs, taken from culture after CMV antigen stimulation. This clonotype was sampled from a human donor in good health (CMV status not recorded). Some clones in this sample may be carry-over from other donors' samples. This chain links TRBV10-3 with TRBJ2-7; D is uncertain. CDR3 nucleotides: TGTGCCATCAGATTAGGGATAGACTCCTACGAGCAGTACTTC. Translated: CAIRLGIDSYEQYF.